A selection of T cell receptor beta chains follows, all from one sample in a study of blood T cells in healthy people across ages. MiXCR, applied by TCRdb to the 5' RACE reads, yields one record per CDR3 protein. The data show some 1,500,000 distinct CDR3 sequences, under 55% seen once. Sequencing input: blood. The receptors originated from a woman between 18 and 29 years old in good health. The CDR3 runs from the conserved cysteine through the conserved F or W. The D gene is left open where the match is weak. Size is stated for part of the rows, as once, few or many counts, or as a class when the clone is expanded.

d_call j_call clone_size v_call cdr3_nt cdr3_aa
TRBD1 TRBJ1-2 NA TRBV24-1 TGTGCCACCAGTGATCCGGACAGGGCTTCGGGCTACACCTTC CATSDPDRASGYTF
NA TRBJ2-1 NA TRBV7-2 TGTGCCAGCAGCGCCCGGGCTTACAATGAGCAGTTCTTC CASSARAYNEQFF
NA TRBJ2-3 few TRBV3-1 TGTGCCAGCAGCCTTGGGGCCGAGGGGAGAACCACAGATACGCAGTATTTT CASSLGAEGRTTDTQYF
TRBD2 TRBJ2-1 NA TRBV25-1 TGTGCCAGCAGTTCCCGGCGCGGGAGGGTTAGCGATGAGCAGTTCTTC CASSSRRGRVSDEQFF
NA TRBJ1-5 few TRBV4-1 TGCGCCAGCAGGGAGGGGATTGGCAATCAGCCCCAGCATTTT CASREGIGNQPQHF
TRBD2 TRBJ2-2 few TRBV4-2 TGTGCCAGCAGCCAAGATCCGGAAACGGGGGGAACCGGGGAGCTGTTTTTT CASSQDPETGGTGELFF
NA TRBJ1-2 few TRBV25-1 TGTGCCAGCATCTCCACCGGGACCTACTATGGCTACACCTTC CASISTGTYYGYTF
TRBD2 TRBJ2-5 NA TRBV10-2 TGCGCCAGCAGTGAGCCTAGCGGGGGAAAAGAGACCCAGTACTTC CASSEPSGGKETQYF
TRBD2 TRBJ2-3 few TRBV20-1 TGCAGTGTAACTAGCGGGGGACTAAGCACAGATACGCAGTATTTT CSVTSGGLSTDTQYF
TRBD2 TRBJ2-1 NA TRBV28 TGTGCCAGCAGTAGATCCACTAGCGGGACCTACAATGAGCAGTTCTTC CASSRSTSGTYNEQFF
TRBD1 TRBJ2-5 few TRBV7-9 TGTGCCAGCACCGGGGACAGTAGAGCTCCAGAGACCCAGTACTTC CASTGDSRAPETQYF
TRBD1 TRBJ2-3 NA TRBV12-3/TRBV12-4 TGTGCCAGCAGGCAAGGGACAGGGGACGAGGATACGCAGTATTTT CASRQGTGDEDTQYF
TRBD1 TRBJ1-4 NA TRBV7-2 TGTGCCAGCAGCTCCCGGGACAGGGGGCGGCTGTTTTTT CASSSRDRGRLFF
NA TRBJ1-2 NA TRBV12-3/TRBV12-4 TGTGCCAGCAGTTTAGCGCAGAGACGGGAAGGCTACACCTTC CASSLAQRREGYTF
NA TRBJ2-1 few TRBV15 TGTGCCACCAGCAGAAGCGGCTTTGAGCAGTTCTTC CATSRSGFEQFF
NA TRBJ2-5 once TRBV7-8 TGTGCCAGCCGCTTAGTGAGGACCCAAGAGACCCAGTACTTC CASRLVRTQETQYF
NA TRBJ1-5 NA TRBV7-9 TGTGCCAGCAGCTTAGGCACAGGGTATCAGCCCCAGCATTTT CASSLGTGYQPQHF
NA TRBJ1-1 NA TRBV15 TGTGCCACCAGCAGAGATCGAGGGCCCCGGGAAGCTTTCTTT CATSRDRGPREAFF
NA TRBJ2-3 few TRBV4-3 TGCGCCAGCAGCCAAGACGGACAGCCCTGGGAAGATACGCAGTATTTT CASSQDGQPWEDTQYF
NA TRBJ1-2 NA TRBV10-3 TGTGCCATCAGTGAGTCAGGGTCGGCGAACTATGGCTACACCTTC CAISESGSANYGYTF
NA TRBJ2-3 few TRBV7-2 TGTGCCAGCAGCTTAGCGCAGGCCGCAGATACGCAGTATTTT CASSLAQAADTQYF
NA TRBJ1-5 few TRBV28 TGTGCCAGCAGTTTGGCGCGAAGTCCTTATCTGGTCCAGCCCCAGCATTTT CASSLARSPYLVQPQHF
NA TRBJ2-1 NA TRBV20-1 TGCAGTCCCTCCGACCTGGAAGGGAATGAGCAGTTCTTC CSPSDLEGNEQFF
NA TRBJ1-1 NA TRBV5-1 TGCGCCAGCAGCTTGATGTCTCACACTGAAGCTTTCTTT CASSLMSHTEAFF
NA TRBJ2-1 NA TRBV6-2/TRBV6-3 TGTGCCAGCAGTTCTCGAGAGCTATCCCAGTTCTTT CASSSRELSQFF
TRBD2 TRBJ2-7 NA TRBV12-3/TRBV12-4 TGTGCCAGCTTTCGGGCGGGAGATATCGAGCAGTACTTC CASFRAGDIEQYF
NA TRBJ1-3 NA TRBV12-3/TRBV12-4 TGTGCCAGCAGCCAGACGGGGGCTGGAAGCACCATATATTTT CASSQTGAGSTIYF
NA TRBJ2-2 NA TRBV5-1 TGCGCCAGCAGTTATCGACAGTACACCGGGGAGCTGTTTTTT CASSYRQYTGELFF
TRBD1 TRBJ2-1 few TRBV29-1 TGCAGCGTTGAGCGTACAGGGGAGTTCTTC CSVERTGEFF
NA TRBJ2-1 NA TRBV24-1 TGTGCCACCAGTCGTGGACGCGGGGAGAATGAGCAGTTCTTC CATSRGRGENEQFF
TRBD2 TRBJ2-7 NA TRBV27 TGTGCCAGCAGTTTAAAACCCCTAGCGGGGGCCTCCTACGAGCAGTACTTC CASSLKPLAGASYEQYF
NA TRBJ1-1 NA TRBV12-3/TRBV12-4 TGTGCCAGCGTCGCTCTACAGGCCACTGAAGCTTTCTTT CASVALQATEAFF
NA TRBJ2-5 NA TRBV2 TGTGCCAGCAGTGAAGAGACCCGGTTCTTC CASSEETRFF
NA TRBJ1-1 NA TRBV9 TGTGCCAGCAGCCCGCGTCTCACGGGGTGGAACACTGAAGCTTTCTTT CASSPRLTGWNTEAFF
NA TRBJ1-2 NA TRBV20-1 TGCAGTGCTATCACGACAAGGGCCATACATGGCTACACCTTC CSAITTRAIHGYTF
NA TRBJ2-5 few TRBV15 TGTGCCACCAGCAGAGGTCCCGATTCCGAGACCCAGTACTTC CATSRGPDSETQYF
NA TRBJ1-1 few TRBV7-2 TGTGCCAGCAGCTTACGCAAGTTGAACACTGAAGCTTTCTTT CASSLRKLNTEAFF
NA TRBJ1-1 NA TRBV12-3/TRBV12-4 TGTGCCAGCAGACGAGTGCGACAGACCATGAACACTGAAGCTTTCTTT CASRRVRQTMNTEAFF
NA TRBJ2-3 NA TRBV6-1 TGTGCCAGCAGGGTTAGACCCACAGATACGCAGTATTTT CASRVRPTDTQYF
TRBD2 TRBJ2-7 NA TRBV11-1 TGTGCCAGCAGCTTAGACCTAGCGGGAGCCATCAATGAGCAGTACTTC CASSLDLAGAINEQYF
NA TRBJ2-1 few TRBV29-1 TGCAGCGTTGATCTGAGATATGATGAGCAGTTCTTC CSVDLRYDEQFF
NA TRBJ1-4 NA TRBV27 TGTGCCAGCAGTTCAGTGCTATCTGCAACTAATGAAAAACTGTTTTTT CASSSVLSATNEKLFF